The 28 T cell receptor beta chains listed next were all sequenced from one sample in a study of T-cell reconstitution after alpha-beta-depleted transplantation in children. Molecular barcoding with unique molecular identifiers was used for the TCRbeta library. TCRdb processed the PCR reads anew with MiXCR; each CDR3 protein has one entry. This table has hundreds of thousands of distinct CDR3 sequences, about an eighth appearing once. The input for sequencing was PBMCs, taken before TCRalphabeta/CD19-depleted stem cell transplant. These TCRs come from a girl aged 2-15 years with congenital amegakaryocytic thrombocytopenia, due to receive a stem cell transplant.

This clonotype was counted ten times or more. This chain uses TRBV5-1 with TRBJ1-2; D remains ambiguous. V lost 1 base to trimming and J lost 4 bases, with 14 bases between them. Germline CDR1 and CDR2: SGHRS and YFSETQ. The CDR3 runs to 15 residues. The CDR3 sequence: CASSLSLGSSYGYTF. Written as DNA, the CDR3 is TGCGCCAGCAGCTTGTCTCTGGGGTCAAGCTATGGCTACACCTTC.

Details on this clonotype: This clone may be a read error of a much larger clone one base away. This chain links TRBV10-3 with TRBJ2-1; D perhaps matches TRBD1 (6 bases). Trimming pared 3 bases from V and 4 bases from J, leaving 10 bases between. From germline, CDR1 is ENHRY and CDR2 SYGVKD. The CDR3 runs to 14 residues. The CDR3 spells CAISDQGSYNEQFF. The DNA for the CDR3 is TGTGCCATCAGTGACCAGGGGAGTTACAATGAGCAGTTCTTC.

The chain combines TRBV7-2 with TRBJ2-3, with 8 bases identical to TRBD2. Germline V lookup: CDR1 SGHTA, CDR2 FQGNSA. The CDR3 contains 18 residues. J gave up 3 bases and V 0 bases, and 11 bases lay outside the gene matches. Written as DNA, the CDR3 is TGTGCCAGCAGCTTAGCCCCTCCTGGTAGCGGGACTACAGATACGCAGTATTTT. It specifies CASSLAPPGSGTTDTQYF.

This clonotype was detected many times. The gene calls are TRBV12-3 or TRBV12-4 and TRBJ2-2; 7 bases map to TRBD1. This CDR3 is 16 amino acids long. Trimming cost V 4 bases and J 7 bases; bases outside gene matches: 12. The CDR3 DNA is TGTGCCAGCAGTTCAGGCCTGAAGGGGGCTGGCGGGGAGCTGTTTTTT. Protein: CASSSGLKGAGGELFF.

The rearrangement links TRBV12-3 or TRBV12-4 to TRBJ2-7; possible D gene TRBD1, 5 bases. V was shortened by 2 bases and J by 7 bases, with 12 bases between the two germline ends. The length of the CDR3 is 13 residues. CDR3 amino acids: CASSLLQGDEQYF. CDR3 coding DNA: TGTGCCAGCAGTTTACTCCAGGGTGATGAGCAGTACTTC.

The J gene is TRBJ2-1, the V gene TRBV7-9; D may correspond to TRBD1 or TRBD2 (5 bases each). Germline loops: CDR1 SEHNR, CDR2 FQNEAQ (reference sequence). The CDR3 sequence is 16 residues long. V lost 2 bases to trimming and J lost 8 bases, with 19 bases between them. The CDR3 DNA is TGTGCCAGCAGCTTAAATTTGTTCGGGGCTAGTGATGAGCAGTTCTTC. Its protein is CASSLNLFGASDEQFF.

This clonotype came up many times. This chain links TRBV7-8 with TRBJ2-3; D is possibly TRBD1 (6 bases). CDR1 SGHVS and CDR2 FQNEAQ come from the germline V gene. CDR3 length: 16 residues. V was shortened by 0 bases and J by 5 bases, with 15 bases between the two germline ends. CDR3 coding DNA: TGTGCCAGCAGCTTAGCGCTTCAGGGGTGGCAAGATACGCAGTATTTT. Protein: CASSLALQGWQDTQYF.

This clonotype was observed at least ten times. The gene calls are TRBV5-1 and TRBJ2-7; TRBD1 or TRBD2 may be the D gene (5 bases each). Germline loops: CDR1 SGHRS, CDR2 YFSETQ. This CDR3 has 16 residues. V was shortened by 0 bases and J by 5 bases, with 18 bases between the two germline ends. The CDR3 reads CASSLVVLGPSDEQYF. The DNA of the CDR3 is TGCGCCAGCAGCTTGGTGGTCCTGGGACCCTCGGACGAGCAGTACTTC.

This clonotype appeared a few times. V gene TRBV5-5 combines with J gene TRBJ1-4, with D maybe TRBD1 (5 bases). Germline V CDR1 and CDR2: SGHKS, YYEKEE (reference sequence). The CDR3 is 16 residues long. Trimming removed 1 base from V and 7 bases from J, with 17 bases in between. CDR3 amino acids: CASSLSIREISEKLFF. The CDR3 nucleotides are TGTGCCAGCAGCTTGAGCATCAGGGAGATAAGTGAAAAACTGTTTTTT.

J is TRBJ2-7 and V is TRBV3-1, with 7 bases fitting TRBD1. The CDR3 contains 14 residues. The germline V gene encodes CDR1 LGHDT and CDR2 YNNKEL (reference sequence). Trimming cost V 3 bases and J 0 bases; bases outside gene matches: 2. The CDR3 reads CASSQGQHSYEQYF. The CDR3 DNA reads TGTGCCAGCAGCCAGGGACAGCACTCCTACGAGCAGTACTTC.

The J gene is TRBJ2-1, the V gene TRBV20-1; a weak D match, TRBD2 (6 bases). Trimming removed 3 bases at V and 6 bases at J, with 18 bases between. The CDR3 is 15 amino acids. Germline CDR1 and CDR2: DFQATT and SNEGSKA (reference sequence). The CDR3 region is CSARGAGLPGNEQFF. In DNA, the CDR3 is TGCAGTGCTAGGGGAGCGGGCCTACCTGGCAATGAGCAGTTCTTC.

The table lists this clonotype with a few counts. An end of the junction differs from the germline gene, which may be a read error. The chain is built from TRBV20-1 and TRBJ2-1; TRBD2 might be the D (5 bases). Germline V lookup: CDR1 DFQATT, CDR2 SNEGSKA (reference sequence). The CDR3 runs 15 residues. CDR3 sequence: CSARGHSAGYNEQFF. The DNA for the CDR3 is TGCAGTGCCAGAGGTCATAGCGCTGGGTACAATGAGCAGTTCTTC.

This clonotype was counted a few times. The chain joins TRBV5-6 to TRBJ2-1, with TRBD2 identical over 14 bases. The germline gives CDR1 SGHDT, CDR2 YYEEEE. The CDR3 spans 18 residues. Germline trimming cut 1 base from V and 0 bases from J; bases unmatched to any gene: 3. The CDR3 loop reads CASSLPGLAGDSYNEQFF. The DNA for the CDR3 is TGTGCCAGCAGCTTGCCGGGACTAGCGGGAGACTCCTACAATGAGCAGTTCTTC.

This clonotype has more than one count but fewer than ten. J is TRBJ2-7 and V is TRBV29-1, with 7 positions matching TRBD1. The ends lost 6 bases at V and 6 bases at J; junction bases unmatched: 8. Germline loops: CDR1 SQVTM, CDR2 ANQGSEA. This CDR3 region has 12 residues. The CDR3 is CSVSDRYLEQYF. The CDR3 DNA reads TGCAGCGTGTCGGACAGGTATCTCGAGCAGTACTTC.

About this clonotype itself: This clone may be a read error of a much larger clone one base away. CDR3 sequence: CASSSIGAKNIQYF. The CDR3 DNA is TGTGCCAGCAGTTCTATAGGGGCCAAAAACATTCAGTACTTC. J is TRBJ2-4 and V is TRBV12-3 or TRBV12-4; unclear D gene. V dropped 4 bases and J dropped 1 base, with 8 bases sitting between them. The CDR3 extends over 14 amino acids.

CDR3 in DNA: TGCGCCAGCAGCCGATCGAGCGGGGTCCTAAACACTGAAGCTTTCTTT. It is translated as CASSRSSGVLNTEAFF. This sequence joins TRBV4-1 and TRBJ1-1; D gene ambiguous. Trimming pared 4 bases from V and 2 bases from J, leaving 17 bases between. CDR1 and CDR2 from the germline V gene are MGHRA and YSYEKL. This CDR3 region has 16 residues.

The chain's CDR3 is CASSLGTSGMGRGEQFF. Here the CDR3 DNA reads TGTGCCAGCAGCTTGGGGACTAGCGGGATGGGGAGGGGTGAGCAGTTCTTC. This chain connects TRBV7-6 to TRBJ2-1, with TRBD2 matching over 13 bases. The CDR3 extends over 17 amino acids. Per the germline V gene, CDR1 is SGHVS and CDR2 is FNYEAQ. V lost 3 bases, J lost 9 bases, and 11 bases stayed unmatched. The whole variable domain, filled in from reference TRBV7-6 and TRBJ2-1, reads GAGVSQSPRYKVTKRGQDVALRCDPISGHVSLYWYRQALGQGPEFLTYFNYEAQQDKSGLPNDRFSAERPEGSISTLTIQRTEQRDSAMYRCASSLGTSGMGRGEQFFGPGTRLTVL.

This clonotype was seen many times. The chain links TRBV20-1 to TRBJ2-1, with TRBD2 as a possible D gene (6 bases). Germline V gene sequence: CDR1 DFQATT, CDR2 SNEGSKA (reference sequence). The CDR3 is 16 residues long. The V and J ends lost 0 bases and 0 bases respectively, with 12 bases between them. Written as DNA, the CDR3 is TGCAGTGCTAGAGATCTAGCGTCCAGCTCCTACAATGAGCAGTTCTTC. Protein: CSARDLASSSYNEQFF.

The CDR3, as DNA: TGCAGTGCTACCGGACTAGCGGGAAAATACTACGAGCAGTACTTC. Encoded protein: CSATGLAGKYYEQYF. The chain recombines TRBV20-1 with TRBJ2-7; 12 bases line up with TRBD2. This CDR3 contains 15 residues. The J segment lost 3 bases and the V segment lost 4 bases, leaving 7 bases of the junction unmatched. Germline CDR1 DFQATT, CDR2 SNEGSKA (reference sequence).

As for this clonotype: A junction boundary mismatches the germline segment, possibly from a read error. This rearrangement joins TRBV5-1 to TRBJ2-5, with no clear D. The germline CDR1 and CDR2 sequences are SGHRS and YFSETQ. There are 13 residues in the CDR3. In DNA form, the CDR3 reads TGCGTCAGCAGCTTGTGGTCGAAAGAGACCCAGTACTTC. It codes for CVSSLWSKETQYF.

This clonotype has a single count. The chain couples TRBV7-8 to TRBJ1-4; 8 bases are shared with TRBD1. V was pared by 5 bases and J by 3 bases, with 5 bases of the junction left unmatched. CDR1 is SGHVS and CDR2 is FQNEAQ in the germline V gene. This CDR3 contains 15 residues. For the CDR3, the DNA is TGTGCCAGCAGCGCGGACAGGGTTCCTAATGAAAAACTGTTTTTT. Translated: CASSADRVPNEKLFF.

This clonotype was picked up many times. The chain joins TRBV7-6 to TRBJ2-2; D not certain. The CDR3 sequence is 13 residues long. V was cut by 2 bases and J by 8 bases, with 9 bases left in between. Germline V gives CDR1 SGHVS, CDR2 FNYEAQ. CDR3 nucleotide sequence: TGTGCCAGCAGCTTATACCAAAGGGGGGAGCTGTTTTTT. Protein sequence: CASSLYQRGELFF.

The table lists this clonotype with many counts. This chain uses TRBV6-1 with TRBJ2-3, with D uncertain. V lost 7 bases and J lost 0, with 11 bases in between. Per germline, CDR1 MNHNS and CDR2 SASEGT. The CDR3 is 14 residues long. The CDR3 DNA is TGTGCCAGCACTCCCCTGTCTAGCACAGATACGCAGTATTTT. It yields the protein CASTPLSSTDTQYF.

This clonotype was seen a few times. This sequence joins TRBV10-3 and TRBJ2-7; D possibly corresponds to TRBD2 (6 bases). Germline V gene lookup returns CDR1 ENHRY and CDR2 SYGVKD. V dropped 3 bases and J dropped 3 bases, with 15 bases sitting between them. This CDR3 has 15 amino acids. In nucleotides, the CDR3 is TGTGCCATCAGTGATAAGGGGACTCCCAACTACGAGCAGTACTTC. Residues: CAISDKGTPNYEQYF.

This clonotype was seen at least ten times. V gene TRBV4-1 combines with J gene TRBJ1-1, with D uncertain. Trimming took 1 base from V and 4 from J, leaving 7 bases between them. Germline V gene sequence: CDR1 MGHRA, CDR2 YSYEKL. CDR3 length equals 13 residues. This CDR3 reads CASSQVFGTEAFF. The CDR3 bases are TGCGCCAGCAGCCAAGTATTTGGCACTGAAGCTTTCTTT.

V and J are TRBV28 and TRBJ2-1; TRBD2 aligns across 8 bases. J was trimmed by 6 bases and V by 5 bases; bases with no gene match: 6. The CDR3 covers 14 residues. The germline CDR1 and CDR2 sequences are MDHEN and SYDVKM. CDR3 bases: TGTGCCAGCAGTGACCCGGGAGGGGGCAATGAGCAGTTCTTC. Translated: CASSDPGGGNEQFF.

A note on this clonotype: Mismatch with germline at one junction end may stem from a read error. The genes are TRBV3-1 and TRBJ1-2, with 7 bases aligning to TRBD1. CDR1 is LGHDT and CDR2 is YNNKEL in the germline V gene (reference sequence). The CDR3 has 15 amino acids. The CDR3, as DNA: TGTGCCAGCAGCCAGCAGAGACAGGGTCACTCTGGCCACACCTTC. It is translated as CASSQQRQGHSGHTF.

This clonotype was seen at least ten times. The chain links TRBV5-1 to TRBJ1-1; the D gene is possibly TRBD1 (5 bases). In germline, CDR1 is SGHRS, CDR2 YFSETQ. The V and J ends lost 4 bases and 5 bases respectively, with 9 bases between them. CDR3 length: 12 residues. CDR3 nucleotide sequence: TGCGCCAGCAGCGCGGGGACTACTGAAGCTTTCTTT. As protein: CASSAGTTEAFF.